These 22 T cell receptor beta chains came from one sample sequenced in a study of T cell responses to AZD1222 COVID-19 vaccine. Clones were sequenced by immunoSEQ multiplex PCR, and TCRdb holds only the in-frame ones, with some missing. The sample records around 76,000 clones, around 83% being singletons. The material sequenced was peripheral blood, taken on day 0 of AZD1222 vaccination. All receptors come from an adult in good health.

CDR3 nucleotide sequence: TGCGCCAGCAGCTTAGAGTGGGGACAGCTCTACAATGAGCAGTTCTTC. Translated: CASSLEWGQLYNEQFF. The chain combines TRBV5-1 with TRBJ2-1; 7 positions match TRBD1. The ends lost 2 bases at V and 3 bases at J; junction bases unmatched: 8. Germline assignment: CDR1 SGHRS and CDR2 YFSETQ. CDR3 length equals 16 residues.

The V call is TRBV2, the J call TRBJ1-1; the D gene is possibly TRBD1 (6 bases). The length of the CDR3 is 11 residues. V lost 5 bases, J lost 8 bases, and 9 bases lay in between. Per the germline V gene, CDR1 is SNHLY and CDR2 is FYNNEI. As DNA, the CDR3 is TGTGCCAGCAGTCACAGGGAGGAAGCTTTCTTT. Protein product: CASSHREEAFF.

This chain uses TRBV30 with TRBJ2-3; 13 bases are a match to TRBD2. CDR1 GTSNPN and CDR2 SVGIG come from the germline V gene (reference sequence). This CDR3 has 15 residues. V lost 4 bases, J lost 5 bases, and 6 bases stayed unmatched. CDR3 amino acids: CAWNRLAGGKDTQYF. The CDR3 nucleotides are TGTGCCTGGAACCGACTAGCGGGGGGTAAAGATACGCAGTATTTT.

The chain has TRBV7-6 and TRBJ2-6; 8 nucleotides agree with TRBD1. The CDR3 is 17 residues long. V lost 1 base to trimming and J lost 0 bases; unmatched junction nucleotides: 2. The V gene's germline CDR1 is SGHVS and CDR2 FNYEAQ. CDR3 loop: CASSLGQGISGANVLTF. CDR3 in DNA: TGTGCCAGCAGCTTAGGACAGGGGATCTCTGGGGCCAACGTCCTGACTTTC.

The rearrangement joins TRBV6-4 to TRBJ2-3; TRBD2 matches at 10 bases. The CDR3 extends over 16 amino acids. CDR1 is MRHNA, CDR2 SNTAGT, per germline. J was trimmed by 4 bases and V by 2 bases; bases with no gene match: 6. The CDR3: CASSDRIAGGPDTQYF. CDR3 coding DNA: TGTGCCAGCAGTGACCGAATAGCGGGGGGCCCAGATACGCAGTATTTT.

Only one count was recorded for this clone. The V gene is TRBV5-4, the J gene TRBJ2-3, with D possibly matching TRBD2 (6 bases). V shed 2 bases and J shed 2 bases, with 9 bases lying between them. Germline CDR1 and CDR2: SGHNT and YYREEE (reference sequence). The CDR3 is 14 amino acids. CDR3 sequence reads: CASSLRGFTDTQYF. In DNA form, the CDR3 reads TGTGCCAGCAGCTTACGGGGGTTCACAGATACGCAGTATTTT.

The chain uses TRBV5-1 and TRBJ2-1; 10 positions match TRBD2. The V segment lost 4 bases and the J segment 7 bases; nucleotides outside the gene matches: 11. CDR3 size: 16 residues. Germline CDR1 reads SGHRS; CDR2 reads YFSETQ. The CDR3 protein is CASSRTLAGSGNEQFF. CDR3 sequence (DNA): TGCGCCAGCAGCCGGACACTAGCGGGGTCGGGGAATGAGCAGTTCTTC.

This chain joins TRBV2 and TRBJ1-6, with 8 positions matching TRBD1. The CDR3 is 14 amino acids. Trimming at V came to 8 bases and at J to 12 bases, leaving 12 bases not matched to a gene. The V gene's germline CDR1 is SNHLY and CDR2 FYNNEI. This chain's CDR3 is CASSQARGHVPLHF. CDR3 sequence (DNA): TGTGCCAGCTCTCAGGCCAGGGGGCATGTACCCCTCCACTTT.

The chain couples TRBV3-1 (or the pseudogene TRBV3-2) to TRBJ1-2; 7 bases line up with TRBD1. Germline CDR1 and CDR2: LGHDT and YNNKEL (reference sequence). Trimming cost V 4 bases and J 2 bases; bases outside gene matches: 1. The CDR3 runs to 13 residues. The CDR3 here is CASSPTGNYGYTF. CDR3 DNA sequence: TGTGCCAGCAGCCCGACAGGGAACTATGGCTACACCTTC.

This clone was counted a few times. V is TRBV23-1 and J is TRBJ1-5, with D uncertain. TRBV23-1 is flagged as an ORF with uncertain function. The CDR3 is 14 amino acids. The V and J ends lost 0 bases and 1 base respectively, with 4 bases between them. The CDR3 DNA sequence: TGCGCCAGCAGTCAATCAGGGAGCAATCAGCCCCAGCATTTT. Translated, it gives CASSQSGSNQPQHF.

The chain joins TRBV18 to TRBJ1-1; 7 nucleotides match TRBD1. Germline V lookup: CDR1 KGHSH, CDR2 LQKENI. V shed 4 bases and J 1 base; nucleotides not matched to a gene: 3. This CDR3 spans 14 amino acids. The CDR3 loop is CASSQGGPNTEAFF. The CDR3 DNA is TGTGCCAGCTCACAAGGGGGCCCGAACACTGAAGCTTTCTTT.

This chain uses TRBV6-5 with TRBJ1-1, with a weak D call TRBD1 (6 bases). V lost 4 bases and J lost 5, with 11 bases in between. The germline V gene encodes CDR1 MNHEY and CDR2 SVGAGI. This CDR3 has 13 residues. The CDR3 DNA reads as TGTGCCAGCAGTTTGCAGGGGAAAACTGAAGCTTTCTTT. It specifies CASSLQGKTEAFF.

The chain combines TRBV28 with TRBJ1-2; D not resolved. V shed 4 bases and J shed 4 bases, with 13 bases lying between them. CDR3 length: 14 amino acids. Germline CDR1 is MDHEN and CDR2 is SYDVKM. DNA for the CDR3: TGTGCCAGCAGTTCCCCGACTACTTCCTATGGCTACACCTTC. Translating gives CASSSPTTSYGYTF.

Written as DNA, the CDR3 is TGTGCCAGCAGACCCGACAGGGAAACCTACGAGCAGTACTTC. It specifies CASRPDRETYEQYF. The chain combines TRBV6-5 with TRBJ2-7; 7 nucleotides agree with TRBD1. This CDR3 has 14 amino acids. The germline V gene encodes CDR1 MNHEY and CDR2 SVGAGI. Germline trimming cut 6 bases from V and 2 bases from J; bases unmatched to any gene: 7.

This clone was seen a handful of times. This chain connects TRBV29-1 to TRBJ1-5; D is ambiguous. CDR3 length equals 12 residues. Germline CDR1 and CDR2: SQVTM and ANQGSEA. Trimming stripped 4 bases from V and 4 bases from J, with 8 bases between. The CDR3 sequence is CSVVSGNQPQHF. CDR3 coding DNA: TGCAGCGTTGTGTCCGGAAATCAGCCCCAGCATTTT.

V is TRBV5-1 and J is TRBJ2-5; 10 bases align to TRBD1. Per the germline V gene, CDR1 is SGHRS and CDR2 is YFSETQ. V shed 0 bases, J shed 2 bases, and the junction held 1 base outside the gene matches. This CDR3 has 15 amino acids. Here the CDR3 reads CASSLGDRGQETQYF. For the CDR3, the DNA is TGCGCCAGCAGCTTGGGGGACAGGGGACAAGAGACCCAGTACTTC.

The rearrangement uses TRBV7-2 and TRBJ2-7; unclear D gene. The V gene lost 2 bases and the J gene lost 0 bases, with 11 bases spanning the gap. This CDR3 spans 15 amino acids. Per germline, CDR1 SGHTA and CDR2 FQGNSA. Here the CDR3 DNA reads TGTGCCAGCAGCTTATTAATTGGCTTCTCCTACGAGCAGTACTTC. Translating gives CASSLLIGFSYEQYF. Variable domain in full (rest from reference TRBV7-2 and TRBJ2-7): GAGVSQSPSNKVTEKGKDVELRCDPISGHTALYWYRQSLGQGLEFLIYFQGNSAPDKSGLPSDRFSAERTGGSVSTLTIQRTQQEDSAVYLCASSLLIGFSYEQYFGPGTRLTVT.

This sequence joins TRBV13 and TRBJ2-7; perhaps TRBD2 as D (7 bases). The CDR3 contains 15 residues. Germline CDR1 is PRHDT and CDR2 is FYEKMQ (reference sequence). V was shortened by 5 bases and J by 8 bases, with 22 bases between the two germline ends. CDR3 sequence reads: CASSPRGGASLQQYF. The CDR3 DNA follows: TGTGCCAGCAGCCCGAGGGGGGGGGCTAGCCTACAGCAGTACTTC.

V gene TRBV21-1 combines with J gene TRBJ2-1; TRBD2 reflects the table's D call only, with no check against the DNA. TRBV21-1 is termed a pseudogene. The CDR3 runs 18 residues. CDR3 nucleotide sequence: TGTGCCAGCAGCAACTTCGGAAGACTAGCGGGGTTGCACAATGAGCAGTTCTTC. It yields the protein CASSNFGRLAGLHNEQFF.

The chain carries TRBV9 and TRBJ1-2; D gene ambiguous. The germline gives CDR1 SGDLS, CDR2 YYNGEE. There are 13 residues in the CDR3. V gave up 3 bases and J gave up 1 base, with 7 bases separating them. CDR3 region: CASSEGINYGYTF. In DNA, the CDR3 is TGTGCCAGCAGCGAAGGGATTAACTATGGCTACACCTTC. Full variable domain (missing parts from reference TRBV9 and TRBJ1-2): DSGVTQTPKHLITATGQRVTLRCSPRSGDLSVYWYQQSLDQGLQFLIQYYNGEERAKGNILERFSAQQFPDLHSELNLSSLELGDSALYFCASSEGINYGYTFGSGTRLTVV.

The chain joins TRBV18 to TRBJ2-3, with D maybe TRBD2 (5 bases). CDR1 and CDR2 from the germline V gene are KGHSH and LQKENI. The CDR3 is 17 residues long. Trimming removed 3 bases at V and 6 bases at J, with 22 bases between. Here the CDR3 reads CASSPNLLSQAADTQYF. CDR3 coding DNA: TGTGCCAGCTCACCGAATCTCCTCTCTCAAGCGGCGGATACGCAGTATTTT.

J is TRBJ2-3 and V is TRBV4-2, with unresolved D. From germline, CDR1 is LGHNA and CDR2 YNFKEQ. This CDR3 comprises 14 residues. Trimming stripped 0 bases from V and 3 bases from J, with 7 bases between. CDR3 amino acids: CASSQDHFTDTQYF. In DNA, the CDR3 is TGTGCCAGCAGCCAAGATCATTTTACAGATACGCAGTATTTT.